The 10 T cell receptor beta chains below were found in one sample sequenced in a study of blood T cells in healthy people across ages. The second PCR ran roughly 6 to 12 cycles with a sample-barcoded 5' primer and J-beta primers. TCRdb reprocessed the 5' RACE reads via MiXCR and lists one record per CDR3 protein. This sample yields some 730,000 distinct CDR3 sequences, of which about 20% are seen a single time; around 22% belongs to the top ten. Sequenced sample: blood. The receptors here all came from a man in his 70s in good health.

This chain links TRBV28 with TRBJ2-1; a possible D gene is TRBD2 (6 bases). Judging by the DNA end, TRBJ2-7 fits better; the J call may be wrong. In germline, CDR1 is MDHEN, CDR2 SYDVKM. This CDR3 is built from 14 residues. In nucleotides, the CDR3 is TGTGCCAGCAGTCTCCGGACTACCACCTACGAGCAGTACGTC. Encoded protein: CASSLRTTTYEQYV.

This clonotype was picked up a small number of times. The chain couples TRBV20-1 to TRBJ2-4; 9 nucleotides align to TRBD1. J was trimmed by 7 bases and V by 4 bases; bases with no gene match: 17. The CDR3 covers 17 residues. From germline, CDR1 is DFQATT and CDR2 SNEGSKA (reference sequence). The CDR3 nucleotides read TGCAGTGCTAAACGACCCGGGACAGGGTTTTTCGGGAACATTCAGTACTTC. This translates into CSAKRPGTGFFGNIQYF.

The chain recombines TRBV28 with TRBJ2-7; 7 bases line up with TRBD1. CDR3 size: 14 residues. Trimming cost V 6 bases and J 4 bases; bases outside gene matches: 9. Per germline, CDR1 MDHEN and CDR2 SYDVKM. The DNA of the CDR3 is TGTGCCAGCAGATACGGACAGGCCCCTTACGAGCAGTACTTC. Its translation: CASRYGQAPYEQYF.

This clonotype turned up a few times. The CDR3 DNA sequence: TGTGCCAGCCGCTGGGGGGTCCCTTCACCCCTCCACTTT. Residues: CASRWGVPSPLHF. The V gene is TRBV12-3 or TRBV12-4, the J gene TRBJ1-6; D is perhaps TRBD1 (5 bases). V was cut by 8 bases and J by 9 bases, with 14 bases left in between. The CDR3 totals 13 residues.

This clonotype was seen many times. The chain employs TRBV4-1 and TRBJ1-2; maybe TRBD1 (6 bases). This CDR3 is built from 15 residues. V lost 1 base, J lost 2 bases, and 11 bases lay in between. The germline gives CDR1 MGHRA, CDR2 YSYEKL. The CDR3 nucleotides read TGCGCCAGCAGCCAAGGAGACAGGTTCAACTATGGCTACACCTTC. As protein: CASSQGDRFNYGYTF.

The chain combines TRBV5-8 with TRBJ1-4; D is unresolved. CDR1 SGHTS and CDR2 YDEGEE come from the germline V gene. V dropped 0 bases and J dropped 8 bases, with 11 bases sitting between them. The CDR3 is 14 amino acids. The DNA for the CDR3 is TGTGCCAGCAGCTTGGGCCAGGCGGAGGAAAAACTGTTTTTT. This encodes CASSLGQAEEKLFF.

This chain connects TRBV7-9 to TRBJ2-7, with unresolved D. Deletions cut 1 base from V and 4 bases from J, with 11 bases between. This CDR3 comprises 14 residues. Germline CDR1 and CDR2: SEHNR and FQNEAQ (reference sequence). CDR3: CASSLEAMGYEQYF. CDR3 nucleotide sequence: TGTGCCAGCAGCTTAGAGGCGATGGGGTACGAGCAGTACTTC.

This clonotype has more than one count but fewer than ten. This sequence joins TRBV5-1 and TRBJ2-1; possible D gene TRBD2, 6 bases. Germline V gives CDR1 SGHRS, CDR2 YFSETQ. This CDR3 spans 14 amino acids. The V end lost 4 bases, the J end lost 10 bases, and 18 bases lay between the germline ends. The CDR3 DNA reads as TGCGCCAGCAGCGGTGGGACTTCCCTTCAGGAGCAGTTCTTC. Translated: CASSGGTSLQEQFF. Filled out from reference TRBV5-1 and TRBJ2-1, the complete variable domain reads KAGVTQTPRYLIKTRGQQVTLSCSPISGHRSVSWYQQTPGQGLQFLFEYFSETQRNKGNFPGRFSGRQFSNSRSEMNVSTLELGDSALYLCASSGGTSLQEQFFGPGTRLTVL.

The rearrangement uses TRBV9 and TRBJ1-1; D is ambiguous. V lost 0 bases, J lost 7 bases, and 4 bases lay in between. Germline V CDR1 and CDR2: SGDLS, YYNGEE. The CDR3 is 11 amino acids. The CDR3 loop is CASSVVYEAFF. The CDR3 DNA sequence: TGTGCCAGCAGCGTAGTCTATGAAGCTTTCTTT.

The V call is TRBV14, the J call TRBJ2-3; possibly TRBD2 for D (5 bases). CDR1 and CDR2 from the germline V gene are SGHDN and FVKESK. The CDR3 runs to 16 residues. Trimming cost V 4 bases and J 3 bases, with 17 bases left between them. The CDR3 bases are TGTGCCAGCAGCCCTCCCGGGATACCTCGAACAGATACGCAGTATTTT. This gives the protein CASSPPGIPRTDTQYF.